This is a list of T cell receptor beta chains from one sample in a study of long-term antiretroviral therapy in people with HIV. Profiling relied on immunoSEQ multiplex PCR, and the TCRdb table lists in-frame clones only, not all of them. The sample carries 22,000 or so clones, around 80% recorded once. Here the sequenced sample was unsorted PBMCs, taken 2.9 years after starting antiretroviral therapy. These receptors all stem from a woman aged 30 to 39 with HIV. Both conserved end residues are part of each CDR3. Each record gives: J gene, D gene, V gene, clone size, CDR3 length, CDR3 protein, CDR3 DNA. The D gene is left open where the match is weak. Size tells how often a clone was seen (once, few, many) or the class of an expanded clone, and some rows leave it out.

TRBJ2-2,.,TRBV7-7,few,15,CASSPDGAGPGELFF,TGTGCCAGCAGCCCAGACGGCGCCGGGCCCGGGGAGCTGTTTTTT
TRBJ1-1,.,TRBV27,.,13,CASALRTNTEAFF,TGTGCCAGCGCCCTTCGCACGAACACTGAAGCTTTCTTT
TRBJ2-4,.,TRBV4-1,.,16,CASSQDVTAGWDIQYF,TGCGCCAGCAGCCAAGACGTGACAGCTGGCTGGGACATTCAGTACTTC
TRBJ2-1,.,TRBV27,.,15,CASSLGWGYYNEQFF,TGTGCCAGCAGTTTAGGGTGGGGGTACTACAATGAGCAGTTCTTC
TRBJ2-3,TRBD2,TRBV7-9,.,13,CASSSTNLAEKYF,TGTGCCAGCAGCTCGACCAATCTAGCGGAGAAGTATTTT
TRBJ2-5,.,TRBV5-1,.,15,CASSLGIGEGETQYF,TGCGCCAGCAGCTTGGGTATCGGGGAAGGGGAGACCCAGTACTTC
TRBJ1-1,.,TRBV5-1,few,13,CASSLFANTEAFF,TGCGCCAGCAGCTTGTTTGCGAACACTGAAGCTTTCTTT
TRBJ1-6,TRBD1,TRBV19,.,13,CASSPTFPGQIAF,TGTGCCAGTAGCCCCACGTTCCCGGGACAGATCGCCTTT
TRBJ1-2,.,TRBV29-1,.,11,CSVRTNYGYTF,TGCAGCGTTCGAACCAACTATGGCTACACCTTC
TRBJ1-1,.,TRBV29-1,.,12,CSVGQSNTEAFF,TGCAGCGTTGGACAGTCGAACACTGAAGCTTTCTTT
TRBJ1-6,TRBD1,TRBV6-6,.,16,CASRRSMTGEGSPLHF,TGTGCCAGCAGGCGATCGATGACAGGGGAAGGCTCACCCCTCCACTTT
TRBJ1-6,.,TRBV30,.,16,CAWSIVGGGYNSPLHF,TGTGCCTGGAGTATCGTTGGGGGGGGTTATAATTCACCCCTCCACTTT
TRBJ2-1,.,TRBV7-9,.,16,CASSKRTLVAYNEQFF,TGTGCCAGCAGCAAGAGGACATTGGTTGCGTACAATGAGCAGTTCTTC
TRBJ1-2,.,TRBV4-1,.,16,CASSQAPNTGYLGYTF,TGCGCCAGCAGCCAGGCCCCCAACACAGGGTATCTTGGCTACACCTTC
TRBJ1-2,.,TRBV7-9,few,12,CASSSYNYGYTF,TGTGCCAGCAGCTCTTATAACTATGGCTACACCTTC
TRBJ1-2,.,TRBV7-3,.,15,CASSKDSITSYGYTF,TGTGCCAGCAGCAAGGACAGTATAACTTCCTATGGCTACACCTTC
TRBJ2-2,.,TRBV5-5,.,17,CASSLLSGTTPTGELFF,TGTGCCAGCAGCTTGCTCTCCGGGACAACCCCTACCGGGGAGCTGTTTTTT
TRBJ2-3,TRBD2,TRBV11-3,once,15,CASSPGGSSTDTQYF,TGTGCCAGCAGCCCGGGGGGAAGTAGCACAGATACGCAGTATTTT
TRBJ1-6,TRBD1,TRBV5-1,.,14,CASFTGDYNSPLHF,TGCGCCAGCTTTACAGGGGACTATAATTCACCCCTCCACTTT
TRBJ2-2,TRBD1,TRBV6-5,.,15,CASRDLDRATGELFF,TGTGCCAGCAGGGACCTAGACAGGGCCACCGGGGAGCTGTTTTTT
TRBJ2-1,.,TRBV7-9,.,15,CASSATGSSYNEQFF,TGTGCCAGCAGCGCCACAGGGAGCTCCTACAATGAGCAGTTCTTC
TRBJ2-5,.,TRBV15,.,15,CATSSASGLQETQYF,TGTGCCACCAGCAGCGCCTCGGGACTTCAAGAGACCCAGTACTTC
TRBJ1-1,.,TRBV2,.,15,CARRTGGSRNTEAFF,TGTGCCAGAAGGACCGGCGGCAGCAGAAACACTGAAGCTTTCTTT
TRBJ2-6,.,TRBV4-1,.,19,CASSPKPGTPSSGANVLTF,TGCGCCAGCAGCCCCAAGCCCGGGACGCCGAGCTCTGGGGCCAACGTCCTGACTTTC
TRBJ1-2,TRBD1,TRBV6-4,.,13,CASSDQGVYGYTF,TGTGCCAGCAGCGATCAGGGGGTCTATGGCTACACCTTC
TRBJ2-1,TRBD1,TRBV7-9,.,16,CASSRTGTGKSNEQFF,TGTGCCAGCAGCAGGACCGGGACAGGGAAATCCAATGAGCAGTTCTTC
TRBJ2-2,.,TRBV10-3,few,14,CAISDPSSTGELFF,TGTGCCATCAGTGACCCTTCGAGTACCGGGGAGCTGTTTTTT
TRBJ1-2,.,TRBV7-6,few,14,CASSLGGPVYGYTF,TGTGCCAGCAGCTTAGGGGGACCGGTCTATGGCTACACCTTC
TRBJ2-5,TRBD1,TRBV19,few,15,CASAGTGAGEETQYF,TGTGCCAGCGCCGGGACAGGGGCCGGGGAAGAGACCCAGTACTTC
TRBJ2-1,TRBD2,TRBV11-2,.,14,CASRPLAGHNEQFF,TGTGCCAGCAGGCCCCTAGCGGGGCACAATGAGCAGTTCTTC
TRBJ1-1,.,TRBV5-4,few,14,CASSLEGGNTEAFF,TGTGCCAGCAGCTTGGAGGGGGGGAACACTGAAGCTTTCTTT
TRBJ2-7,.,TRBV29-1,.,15,CSASDVERHAYEQYF,TGCAGCGCCTCAGACGTAGAGCGGCATGCCTACGAGCAGTACTTC
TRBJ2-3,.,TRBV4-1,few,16,CASSQDLRGSTDTQYF,TGCGCCAGCAGCCAAGATCTGCGCGGGAGCACAGATACGCAGTATTTT
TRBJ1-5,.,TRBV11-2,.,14,CASSFSAGDQPQHF,TGTGCCAGCAGCTTTAGTGCGGGAGATCAGCCCCAGCATTTT
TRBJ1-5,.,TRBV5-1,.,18,CASSPYLGYRYSNQPQHF,TGCGCCAGCAGCCCATACCTCGGATACAGGTATAGCAATCAGCCCCAGCATTTT
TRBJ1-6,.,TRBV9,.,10,CASGNSPLHF,TGTGCCAGCGGGAATTCACCCCTCCACTTT
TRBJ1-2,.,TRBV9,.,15,CASSVDRSGVGGYTF,TGTGCCAGCAGCGTAGACAGGTCAGGAGTGGGGGGCTACACCTTC
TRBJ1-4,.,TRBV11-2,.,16,CASSPGLGPFVEKLFF,TGTGCCAGCAGCCCTGGGCTAGGGCCGTTTGTTGAAAAACTGTTTTTT
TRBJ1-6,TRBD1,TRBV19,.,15,CASSTEQGYNSPLHF,TGTGCCAGTAGTACGGAACAGGGGTATAATTCACCCCTCCACTTT
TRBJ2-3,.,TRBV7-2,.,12,CASSFNRDTQYF,TGTGCCAGCAGCTTCAATCGGGATACGCAGTATTTT
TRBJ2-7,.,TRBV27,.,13,CASSKISSYEQYF,TGTGCCAGCAGCAAAATTAGCTCCTACGAGCAGTACTTC
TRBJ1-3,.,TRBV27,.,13,CASRPNGGNTIYF,TGTGCCAGCAGACCAAACGGGGGAAACACCATATATTTT
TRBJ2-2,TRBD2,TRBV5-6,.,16,CASSPRRTRGTGELFF,TGTGCCAGCAGCCCCAGGAGGACTAGGGGCACCGGGGAGCTGTTTTTT
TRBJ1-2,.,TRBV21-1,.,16,CASSLGRDRKNYGYTF,TGTGCCAGCAGCCTCGGCCGGGACAGGAAAAACTATGGCTACACCTTC
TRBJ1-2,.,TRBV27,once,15,CASSFSGGSNYGYTF,TGTGCCAGCAGTTTTTCTGGGGGATCTAACTATGGCTACACCTTC
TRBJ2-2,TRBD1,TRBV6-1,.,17,CASSERGQGTFPGELFF,TGTGCCAGCAGTGAAAGGGGACAGGGCACCTTCCCCGGGGAGCTGTTTTTT
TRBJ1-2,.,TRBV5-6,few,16,CASNQGLIGANYGYTF,TGTGCCAGCAACCAGGGGCTCATAGGGGCTAACTATGGCTACACCTTC
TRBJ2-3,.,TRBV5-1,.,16,CASSLAPGLSTDTQYF,TGCGCCAGCAGCTTGGCCCCGGGGCTTAGCACAGATACGCAGTATTTT
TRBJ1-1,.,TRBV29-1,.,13,CSVARQENTEAFF,TGCAGCGTTGCGCGACAAGAGAACACTGAAGCTTTCTTT
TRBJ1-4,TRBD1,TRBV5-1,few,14,CASKPGTGSEKLFF,TGCGCCAGCAAACCCGGGACAGGGAGTGAAAAACTGTTTTTT
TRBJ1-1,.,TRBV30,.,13,CAVEEGSNTEAFF,TGTGCCGTTGAGGAGGGAAGTAACACTGAAGCTTTCTTT
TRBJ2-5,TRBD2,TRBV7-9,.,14,CASSLERGGWTQYF,TGTGCCAGCAGCTTAGAACGGGGGGGCTGGACCCAGTACTTC
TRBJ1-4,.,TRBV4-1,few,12,CASSHPGEKLFF,TGCGCCAGCAGCCACCCGGGGGAAAAACTGTTTTTT
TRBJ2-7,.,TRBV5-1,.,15,CASSLGEGTLWRQYF,TGCGCCAGCAGCTTGGGAGAGGGTACCCTTTGGAGGCAGTACTTC
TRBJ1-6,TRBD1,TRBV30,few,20,CAWVDGRGQQGSSYNSPLHF,TGTGCCTGGGTGGACGGAAGGGGACAGCAAGGAAGCTCCTATAATTCACCCCTCCACTTT
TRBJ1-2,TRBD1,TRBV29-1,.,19,CSVPKTGGLTNPRNYGYTF,TGCAGCGTCCCAAAGACAGGGGGCCTAACAAATCCTCGTAACTATGGCTACACCTTC
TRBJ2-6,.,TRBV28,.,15,CASSLSSPWANVLTF,TGTGCCAGCAGTTTAAGTAGCCCCTGGGCCAACGTCCTGACTTTC
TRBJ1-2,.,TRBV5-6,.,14,CASKRVAADYGYTF,TGTGCCAGTAAGAGGGTGGCTGCAGACTATGGCTACACCTTC
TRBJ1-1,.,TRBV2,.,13,CASSAGPHTEAFF,TGTGCCAGCAGTGCTGGTCCCCACACTGAAGCTTTCTTT
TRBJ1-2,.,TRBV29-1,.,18,CSVLSTSLRTISNYGYTF,TGCAGCGTTCTTAGTACATCACTACGGACGATCTCTAACTATGGCTACACCTTC